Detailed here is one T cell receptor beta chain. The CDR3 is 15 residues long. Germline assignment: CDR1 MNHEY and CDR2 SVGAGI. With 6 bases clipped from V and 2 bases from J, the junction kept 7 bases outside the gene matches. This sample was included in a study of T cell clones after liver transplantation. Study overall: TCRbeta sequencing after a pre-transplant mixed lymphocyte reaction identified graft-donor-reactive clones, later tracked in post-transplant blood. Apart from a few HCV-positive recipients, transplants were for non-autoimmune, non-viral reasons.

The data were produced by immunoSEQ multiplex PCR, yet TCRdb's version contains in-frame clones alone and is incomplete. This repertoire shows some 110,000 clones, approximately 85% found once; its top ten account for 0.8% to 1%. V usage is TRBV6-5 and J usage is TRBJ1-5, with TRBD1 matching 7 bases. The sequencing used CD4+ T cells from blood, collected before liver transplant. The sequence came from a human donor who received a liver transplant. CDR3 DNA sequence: TGTGCCAGCAGGACGACAGGGTACGGCAATCAGCCCCAGCATTTT. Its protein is CASRTTGYGNQPQHF.